These T cell receptor beta chains were read from a single sample in a study of blood T cells in healthy people across ages. TCRdb re-derived calls from the 5' RACE reads in MiXCR, one entry per CDR3 protein. The sample shows approximately 880,000 distinct CDR3 sequences, 48% of them seen only once. Sequencing was performed on blood. Every receptor here comes from a man aged 25-45 years in good health. Each CDR3 is given without its conserved first and last residue.

CDR3aa	v_gene
SVEGAPGQGYSYEQY	TRBV29-1
ASSYPRQGSTEAF	TRBV28
ASSLSLRGWPQH	TRBV28
ASSQDPWDRGSYEQY	TRBV4-1
ASSPRGVSYEQY	TRBV14
ASSFESRRPLEGYT	TRBV7-9
ASSSPQGWQPQH	TRBV28
ATSRWGGSIIEQY	TRBV6-2/TRBV6-3
ASSERLTTEAF	TRBV2
ASSANSPGQGQHEQY	TRBV27
ASSVSSGNGYT	TRBV27
ASSPGTRILNEQY	TRBV5-1
SVDEVNTGELF	TRBV29-1
ASSLESGGARNTQY	TRBV7-6
ASSLTLVQETQY	TRBV7-2
ASSQDFTGTGQYEQY	TRBV3-1
ASSLSSSGGASFRTDTQY	TRBV7-2
ASSRQGAVNYGYT	TRBV12-3/TRBV12-4
ASSKSHRGPSSGANVLT	TRBV21-1
ASSDGRTSEQY	TRBV6-1
ASSATGADQPQH	TRBV6-5